Below, 29 T cell receptor beta chains from the same sample are listed, as sequenced in a study of cytomegalovirus exposure and HLA in healthy donors. PCR amplification relied on 60 Vbeta primers (plus 13 Jbeta primers). Generated by immunoSEQ multiplex PCR, the TCRdb table keeps only in-frame clones and is missing some. In the table there are about 190,000 clones, about four fifths of which are singletons. The sequencing input was PBMCs. The receptors come from a male donor in good health and CMV-seronegative.

This chain joins TRBV6-1 and TRBJ1-5; D is possibly TRBD1 (5 bases). This CDR3 has 15 amino acids. Germline V CDR1 and CDR2: MNHNS, SASEGT. V lost 8 bases to trimming and J lost 1 base, with 15 bases between them. The CDR3 protein is CASVGGSDSNQPQHF. The CDR3 DNA is TGTGCCAGCGTGGGGGGTTCGGACAGCAATCAGCCCCAGCATTTT.

As for this clone: The germline gene is not matched at one end of the junction; a read error may be the cause. This chain uses TRBV7-7 with TRBJ2-7; 9 bases are a match to TRBD1. The CDR3 is 16 amino acids. The germline gives CDR1 SSHAT, CDR2 FNYEAQ (reference sequence). The CDR3 bases are TGTGCTAGCAGCTTAGGGACAGGGTCCTTAAGCTACGAGCAGTACTTC. Encoded protein: CASSLGTGSLSYEQYF.

This chain joins TRBV7-9 and TRBJ1-1; TRBD1 might be the D (5 bases). This CDR3 spans 14 amino acids. Between the trimmed V and J ends, which lost 2 bases and 1 base, there was a span of 8 bases. CDR1 and CDR2 from the germline V gene are SEHNR and FQNEAQ (reference sequence). This CDR3 reads CASSLRDRNTEAFF. The CDR3, as DNA: TGTGCCAGCAGCTTAAGAGACAGGAACACTGAAGCTTTCTTT.

The chain employs TRBV5-5 and TRBJ1-4, with D tentatively TRBD1 (5 bases). The CDR3 runs 16 residues. V lost 1 base to trimming and J lost 5 bases, with 15 bases between them. The germline V gene has CDR1 SGHKS and CDR2 YYEKEE (reference sequence). The CDR3 DNA reads TGTGCCAGCAGCTTGATCGGCCAGGGCCGCAATGAAAAACTGTTTTTT. The encoded protein is CASSLIGQGRNEKLFF.

This clone appeared a single time. The V call is TRBV27, the J call TRBJ2-7; 12 bases agree with TRBD1. V lost 6 bases, J lost 5 bases, and 14 bases stayed unmatched. Germline CDR1 MNHEY, CDR2 SMNVEV (reference sequence). The CDR3 extends over 17 amino acids. The CDR3 sequence: CASRAMSAGQGAHEQYF. Here the CDR3 DNA reads TGTGCCAGCAGAGCAATGAGCGCGGGACAGGGGGCCCACGAGCAGTACTTC.

J is TRBJ2-2 and V is TRBV19, with a possible D match to TRBD1 (5 bases). The V gene lost 6 bases and the J gene lost 0 bases, with 14 bases spanning the gap. The CDR3 runs to 16 residues. Germline V lookup: CDR1 LNHDA, CDR2 SQIVND (reference sequence). The CDR3 loop reads CASRSRTRPNTGELFF. CDR3 DNA: TGTGCCAGTAGGTCTCGGACACGCCCGAACACCGGGGAGCTGTTTTTT.

As to this clone: A junction boundary mismatches the germline segment, possibly from a read error. The chain carries TRBV7-2 and TRBJ2-7; 8 bases line up with TRBD2. Per germline, CDR1 SGHTA and CDR2 FQGNSA. The CDR3 has 16 residues. The CDR3 DNA follows: TGTGCCCGCAGCTTAGACCCCGGGACTAGTACCCGCGAGCAGTACTTC. It specifies CARSLDPGTSTREQYF.

The gene calls are TRBV10-3 and TRBJ2-7, with 16 bases fitting TRBD2. From germline, CDR1 is ENHRY and CDR2 SYGVKD. This CDR3 has 16 residues. Unmatched junction bases numbered 6, after V lost 4 bases and J lost 6 bases. The CDR3: CAISVGGTSGGAEQYF. CDR3 sequence (DNA): TGTGCCATCAGTGTAGGCGGGACTAGCGGGGGGGCCGAGCAGTACTTC.

This clone was picked up a small number of times. This chain uses TRBV9 with TRBJ1-3, with TRBD1 matching 9 bases. CDR1 is SGDLS, CDR2 YYNGEE, per germline. Germline trimming cut 4 bases from V and 0 bases from J; bases unmatched to any gene: 5. The CDR3 has 16 residues. The CDR3 region has the DNA TGTGCCAGCAGCCGGACAGGGGCAAACTCTGGAAACACCATATATTTT. Protein product: CASSRTGANSGNTIYF.

The chain joins TRBV7-9 to TRBJ1-5; no clear D gene. The length of the CDR3 is 12 residues. CDR1 SEHNR and CDR2 FQNEAQ come from the germline V gene (reference sequence). Trimming left V 4 bases short and J 3 bases short, with 4 bases between. In DNA, the CDR3 is TGTGCCAGCAGCTCCCTCAATCAGCCCCAGCATTTT. As protein: CASSSLNQPQHF.

The gene calls are TRBV18 and TRBJ2-5; D uncertain. Deletions cut 5 bases from V and 3 bases from J, with 16 bases between. This CDR3 is built from 15 residues. Germline CDR1 is KGHSH and CDR2 is LQKENI. CDR3 sequence: CASSSGTPIKETQYF. CDR3 coding DNA: TGTGCCAGCTCATCAGGAACACCCATAAAAGAGACCCAGTACTTC.

V gene TRBV29-1 combines with J gene TRBJ2-2; D remains unclear. Per the germline V gene, CDR1 is SQVTM and CDR2 is ANQGSEA. The CDR3 loop spans 14 amino acids. V was pared by 7 bases and J by 2 bases, with 14 bases between. The CDR3 DNA reads as TGCAGCGGCAGGAACTCTGCTAACACCGGGGAGCTGTTTTTT. Translated: CSGRNSANTGELFF.

Details on this clone: Other DNA sequences of this sample code for an identical CDR3. The chain uses TRBV7-3 and TRBJ2-7; tentative D call: TRBD1 (5 bases). The CDR3 totals 13 residues. Germline V gene data show CDR1 as SGHTA and CDR2 as FQGTGA. Trimming stripped 2 bases from V and 5 bases from J, with 10 bases between. Here the CDR3 reads CASSLGQGNEQYF. CDR3 bases: TGTGCCAGCAGCTTAGGGCAGGGAAACGAGCAGTACTTC.

The rearrangement joins TRBV5-1 to TRBJ2-1; 8 bases map to TRBD1. The CDR3 runs to 17 residues. V was clipped by 3 bases and J by 0 bases; unmatched bases: 8. The germline V gene has CDR1 SGHRS and CDR2 YFSETQ. The CDR3 protein is CASSSGQELSSYNEQFF. The CDR3 bases are TGCGCCAGCAGCTCGGGACAGGAGCTGAGCTCCTACAATGAGCAGTTCTTC.

The sample holds a few counts of this clone. The V and J genes are TRBV29-1 and TRBJ2-1, with 9 bases fitting TRBD1. The CDR3 loop spans 15 amino acids. Germline CDR1 is SQVTM and CDR2 is ANQGSEA. The ends lost 2 bases at V and 7 bases at J; junction bases unmatched: 9. CDR3 sequence reads: CSVERGTGFGNEQFF. CDR3 nucleotides: TGCAGCGTTGAACGCGGGACAGGGTTCGGTAATGAGCAGTTCTTC.

The chain uses TRBV5-1 and TRBJ2-7; unclear D gene. V gave up 2 bases and J gave up 0 bases, with 6 bases separating them. This CDR3 spans 13 amino acids. The germline V gene encodes CDR1 SGHRS and CDR2 YFSETQ. This chain's CDR3 is CASSFLSSYEQYF. The DNA for the CDR3 is TGCGCCAGCAGCTTTCTCAGCTCCTACGAGCAGTACTTC. Using reference TRBV5-1 and TRBJ2-7 for the parts outside the CDR3, the full variable domain is KAGVTQTPRYLIKTRGQQVTLSCSPISGHRSVSWYQQTPGQGLQFLFEYFSETQRNKGNFPGRFSGRQFSNSRSEMNVSTLELGDSALYLCASSFLSSYEQYFGPGTRLTVT.

Only one count was recorded for this clone. Germline is not matched at one junction end, which may reflect a read error. J is TRBJ1-2 and V is TRBV29-1; TRBD1 matches at 7 bases. This CDR3 is 14 amino acids long. From germline, CDR1 is SQVTM and CDR2 ANQGSEA. The CDR3 loop reads CSVDTTGVQSGYPF. The CDR3 DNA reads TGCAGCGTTGACACTACAGGGGTACAGAGTGGCTACCCCTTC.

The chain has TRBV28 and TRBJ1-4, with TRBD1 matching over 9 bases. The CDR3 is 17 residues long. The germline V gene has CDR1 MDHEN and CDR2 SYDVKM. The ends lost 6 bases at V and 6 bases at J; junction bases unmatched: 14. CDR3 in amino acids: CASRRTGVLSLHEKLFF. The CDR3 bases are TGTGCCAGCAGAAGGACAGGGGTACTTTCTCTACATGAAAAACTGTTTTTT.

The chain combines TRBV4-2 with TRBJ1-1; D possibly corresponds to TRBD1 (5 bases). Germline V lookup: CDR1 LGHNA, CDR2 YNFKEQ. This CDR3 is 15 amino acids long. V dropped 1 base and J dropped 3 bases, with 12 bases sitting between them. CDR3 in DNA: TGTGCCAGCAGCCAAGTTCTCCGGGGGGACACTGAAGCTTTCTTT. Translated: CASSQVLRGDTEAFF.

This clone was recorded once. This rearrangement joins TRBV5-1 to TRBJ1-4, with D possibly being TRBD1 (6 bases). CDR3 size: 15 residues. The V end lost 4 bases, the J end lost 3 bases, and 13 bases lay between the germline ends. Germline V gene data show CDR1 as SGHRS and CDR2 as YFSETQ. The DNA for the CDR3 is TGCGCCAGCAGCCCCGACAGGTCGCCTAATGAAAAACTGTTTTTT. Its protein product is CASSPDRSPNEKLFF.

The genes are TRBV7-9 and TRBJ2-1; TRBD1 agrees at 10 bases. CDR3 length equals 14 residues. J was trimmed by 8 bases and V by 2 bases; bases with no gene match: 3. Germline assignment: CDR1 SEHNR and CDR2 FQNEAQ (reference sequence). The CDR3 here is CASSLRQGAHEQFF. For the CDR3, the DNA is TGTGCCAGCAGCTTAAGACAGGGGGCCCATGAGCAGTTCTTC.

This sequence joins TRBV9 and TRBJ2-2; 12 bases map to TRBD1. Germline V gene sequence: CDR1 SGDLS, CDR2 YYNGEE. The CDR3 spans 17 residues. The junction had 11 bases not matched to a gene; V was cut back by 4 bases and J by 7 bases. The CDR3 coding sequence is TGTGCCAGCAGCCCCTCCCGGGACAGGGGGCTTAACGGGGAGCTGTTTTTT. Translated, it gives CASSPSRDRGLNGELFF. The whole variable domain, remainder taken from reference TRBV9 and TRBJ2-2, is DSGVTQTPKHLITATGQRVTLRCSPRSGDLSVYWYQQSLDQGLQFLIQYYNGEERAKGNILERFSAQQFPDLHSELNLSSLELGDSALYFCASSPSRDRGLNGELFFGEGSRLTVL.

This clone was picked up one time. The chain uses TRBV18 and TRBJ2-7; D call uncertain. Germline V lookup: CDR1 KGHSH, CDR2 LQKENI. The CDR3 contains 13 residues. Trimming took 1 base from V and 7 from J, leaving 11 bases between them. The DNA of the CDR3 is TGTGCCAGCTCACCACTTATAGGCGGTGAGCAGTACTTC. It is translated as CASSPLIGGEQYF.

V gene TRBV2 combines with J gene TRBJ1-2; TRBD1 matches 7 bases. The CDR3 spans 15 residues. Germline CDR1 is SNHLY and CDR2 is FYNNEI. After removal of 0 bases from V and 5 bases from J, the junction contained 6 bases not matched to a gene. CDR3 region: CASSEATGTAYGYTF. For the CDR3, the DNA is TGTGCCAGCAGTGAAGCCACCGGGACAGCATATGGCTACACCTTC.

The chain uses TRBV29-1 and TRBJ1-5; a possible D gene is TRBD1 (6 bases). Germline CDR1 and CDR2: SQVTM and ANQGSEA. The CDR3 runs to 12 residues. Trimming cost V 4 bases and J 5 bases, with 9 bases left between them. CDR3 loop: CSVGDTDQPQHF. In nucleotides, the CDR3 is TGCAGCGTTGGGGACACAGATCAGCCCCAGCATTTT.

The chain joins TRBV5-1 to TRBJ2-2; D not certain. Germline V lookup: CDR1 SGHRS, CDR2 YFSETQ. V lost 5 bases and J lost 7, with 6 bases in between. This CDR3 has 11 residues. The CDR3 nucleotides are TGCGCCAGCAGGGTAGACGGGGAGCTGTTTTTT. This encodes CASRVDGELFF.

This chain joins TRBV14 and TRBJ2-7; D is possibly TRBD2 (6 bases). This CDR3 region has 15 residues. Germline CDR1 and CDR2: SGHDN and FVKESK. V was pared by 0 bases and J by 4 bases, with 13 bases between. CDR3 DNA sequence: TGTGCCAGCAGCCAAGAGTCTAGCGTACCTTACGAGCAGTACTTC. Translated, it gives CASSQESSVPYEQYF.

This chain uses TRBV5-6 with TRBJ2-2; D may be TRBD2 (5 bases). Trimming left V 5 bases short and J 4 bases short, with 15 bases between. Germline V gene data show CDR1 as SGHDT and CDR2 as YYEEEE. The CDR3 consists of 15 residues. This CDR3 is CASRPRLRGTGELFF. The CDR3 region has the DNA TGTGCCAGCAGACCTAGACTCCGGGGCACCGGGGAGCTGTTTTTT.

In regard to this clone: The identical CDR3 is also encoded by other nucleotide sequences in the sample. The V call is TRBV18, the J call TRBJ2-5; 7 bases map to TRBD1. Unmatched junction bases numbered 6, after V lost 6 bases and J lost 2 bases. Germline V gene data show CDR1 as KGHSH and CDR2 as LQKENI. The CDR3 has 14 residues. The CDR3 reads CASSPPGQQETQYF. DNA of the CDR3: TGTGCCAGCTCGCCCCCGGGACAGCAAGAGACCCAGTACTTC. Combining the CDR3 with reference TRBV18 and TRBJ2-5 gives the whole variable domain NAGVMQNPRHLVRRRGQEARLRCSPMKGHSHVYWYRQLPEEGLKFMVYLQKENIIDESGMPKERFSAEFPKEGPSILRIQQVVRGDSAAYFCASSPPGQQETQYFGPGTRLLVL.